The rows below give T cell receptor beta chains drawn from one sample of a study of PD-L1 blockade in urothelial cancer. The method was immunoSEQ multiplex PCR; TCRdb's version includes in-frame clones alone and lacks a portion of them. The sample contains 25,000 to 30,000 clones, roughly 80% of which appear only once. The material sequenced was PBMCs, taken around atezolizumab (anti-PD-L1) treatment. The receptors stem from a man over 45 with urothelial cancer. Each CDR3 is given with its conserved first and last residue. The order of the fields is clone size, D gene, V gene, J gene, CDR3 protein, CDR3 DNA. A D gene is named only where the DNA matches it firmly. Expanded clones get a size class; other rows say once, few or many, or leave the size out.

size: once; D: NA; V: TRBV19; J: TRBJ1-6; CDR3: CASSIGTRNSPLHF; DNA: TGTGCCAGTAGTATAGGGACACGGAATTCACCCCTCCACTTT
size: NA; D: NA; V: TRBV18; J: TRBJ1-1; CDR3: CASSPVGREGTEAFF; DNA: TGTGCCAGCTCACCAGTAGGGCGGGAGGGCACTGAAGCTTTCTTT
size: few; D: TRBD1; V: TRBV6-1; J: TRBJ1-2; CDR3: CASSRTGDRGYTF; DNA: TGTGCCAGCAGTCGGACAGGGGATCGAGGCTACACCTTC
size: once; D: TRBD1; V: TRBV5-6; J: TRBJ2-7; CDR3: CASSLLHRGGYEQYF; DNA: TGTGCCAGCAGCTTGCTGCACAGGGGTGGGTACGAGCAGTACTTC
size: NA; D: TRBD1; V: TRBV27; J: TRBJ1-2; CDR3: CASSSQGAIYGYTF; DNA: TGTGCCAGCAGTTCACAGGGGGCGATATATGGCTACACCTTC
size: once; D: NA; V: TRBV28; J: TRBJ2-5; CDR3: CANSGGSGVHRETQYF; DNA: TGTGCCAATTCCGGGGGCAGCGGGGTCCACCGGGAGACCCAGTACTTC
size: once; D: NA; V: TRBV6-6; J: TRBJ2-5; CDR3: CASSYTSQETQYF; DNA: TGTGCCAGCAGCTATACTTCTCAAGAGACCCAGTACTTC
size: NA; D: TRBD1; V: TRBV4-1; J: TRBJ2-1; CDR3: CASSQDIGTANEQFF; DNA: TGCGCCAGCAGCCAAGATATTGGGACAGCCAATGAGCAGTTCTTC
size: few; D: TRBD2; V: TRBV7-3; J: TRBJ2-1; CDR3: CASSPKGTTSYNEQFF; DNA: TGTGCCAGCAGCCCAAAAGGGACTACCTCCTACAATGAGCAGTTCTTC
size: NA; D: NA; V: TRBV18; J: TRBJ2-1; CDR3: CASSPPTGYNEQFF; DNA: TGTGCCAGCTCACCACCGACAGGTTACAATGAGCAGTTCTTC
size: NA; D: NA; V: TRBV25-1; J: TRBJ2-1; CDR3: CASSERQYNEQFF; DNA: TGTGCCAGCAGTGAACGACAGTACAATGAGCAGTTCTTC
size: NA; D: NA; V: TRBV27; J: TRBJ1-1; CDR3: CASSTLRQAPEAFF; DNA: TGTGCCAGCAGTACCCTACGACAAGCTCCTGAAGCTTTCTTT